This TCR beta chain appears in the sequencing data of a study of blood T cells in healthy people across ages. There are a few counts of this clonotype. Then a second PCR, running roughly 6 to 12 cycles, was carried out with a sample-barcoded 5' primer and a J-beta primer mix. The authors tagged each cDNA molecule using a template-switch adaptor with 12 random nucleotides. TCRdb reprocessed the 5' RACE reads with MiXCR, giving one entry per CDR3 protein. The repertoire holds under 850,000 distinct CDR3 sequences, with 30% to 45% as singletons. From germline, CDR1 is SGHNT and CDR2 YYREEE (reference sequence). Trimming cost V 4 bases and J 0 bases, with 14 bases left between them. The CDR3 covers 15 residues.

The receptor comes from a man younger than 35 in good health. The chain uses TRBV5-4 and TRBJ2-7; D perhaps matches TRBD1 (8 bases). Sequencing was carried out using blood. The CDR3 DNA reads as TGTGCCAGCAGCGAGCGGGACAGGAGCTCCTACGAGCAGTACTTC. This gives the protein CASSERDRSSYEQYF.